This entry is about one TCR beta chain. This sample stems from a study of blood T cell repertoires in COVID-19. This CDR3 comprises 15 residues. Trimming took 5 bases from V and 5 from J; bases not matched to a gene: 9. Germline V CDR1 and CDR2: MNHEY, SVGAGI. Profiling relied on immunoSEQ multiplex PCR, and the TCRdb table lists in-frame clones only, not all of them. The table lists some 370,000 clones, over 75% of them singletons. The clonotype was recovered from a woman aged 25 to 45 with COVID-19, enrolled during active disease. The J gene is TRBJ2-1, the V gene TRBV6-5, with 7 bases aligning to TRBD1. What was sequenced was peripheral blood. CDR3 sequence: CASSLRRQGDNEQFF. In DNA form, the CDR3 reads TGTGCCAGCAGTCTCAGGCGGCAGGGGGACAATGAGCAGTTCTTC.